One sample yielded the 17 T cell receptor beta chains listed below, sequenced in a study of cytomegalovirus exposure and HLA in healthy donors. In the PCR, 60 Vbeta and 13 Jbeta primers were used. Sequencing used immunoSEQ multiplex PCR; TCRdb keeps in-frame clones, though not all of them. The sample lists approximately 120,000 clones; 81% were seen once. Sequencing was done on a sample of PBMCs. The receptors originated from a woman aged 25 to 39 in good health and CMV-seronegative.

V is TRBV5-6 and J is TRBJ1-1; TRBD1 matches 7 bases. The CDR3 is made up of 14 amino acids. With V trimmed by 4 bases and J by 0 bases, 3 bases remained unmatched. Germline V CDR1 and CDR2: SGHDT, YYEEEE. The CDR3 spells CASSETGMNTEAFF. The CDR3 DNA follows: TGTGCCAGCAGCGAGACAGGGATGAACACTGAAGCTTTCTTT.

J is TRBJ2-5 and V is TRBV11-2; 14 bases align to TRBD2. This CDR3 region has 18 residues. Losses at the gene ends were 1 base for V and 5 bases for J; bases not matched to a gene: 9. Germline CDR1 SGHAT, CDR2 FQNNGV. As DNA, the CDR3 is TGTGCCAGCAGCTTAGTGGGGACTAGCGGGAGAGTCGGGGAGACCCAGTACTTC. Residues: CASSLVGTSGRVGETQYF.

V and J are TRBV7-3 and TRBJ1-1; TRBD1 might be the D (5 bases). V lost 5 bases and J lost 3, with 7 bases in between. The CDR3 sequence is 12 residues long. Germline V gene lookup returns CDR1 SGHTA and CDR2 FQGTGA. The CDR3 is CASSRGDTEAFF. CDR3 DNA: TGTGCCAGCAGCCGGGGGGACACTGAAGCTTTCTTT.

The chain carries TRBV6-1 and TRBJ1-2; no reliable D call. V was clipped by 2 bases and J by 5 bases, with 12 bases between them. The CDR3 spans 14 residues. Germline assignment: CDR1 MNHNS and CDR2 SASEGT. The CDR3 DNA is TGTGCCAGCAGTGAATTACGCGGTGTTTATGGCTACACCTTC. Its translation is CASSELRGVYGYTF.

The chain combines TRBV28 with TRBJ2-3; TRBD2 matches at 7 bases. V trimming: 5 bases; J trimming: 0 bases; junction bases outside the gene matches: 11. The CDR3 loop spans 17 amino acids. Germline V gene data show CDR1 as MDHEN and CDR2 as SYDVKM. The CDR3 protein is CASSQGGRRRSTDTQYF. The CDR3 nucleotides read TGTGCCAGCAGTCAAGGCGGGAGAAGGCGGAGCACAGATACGCAGTATTTT.

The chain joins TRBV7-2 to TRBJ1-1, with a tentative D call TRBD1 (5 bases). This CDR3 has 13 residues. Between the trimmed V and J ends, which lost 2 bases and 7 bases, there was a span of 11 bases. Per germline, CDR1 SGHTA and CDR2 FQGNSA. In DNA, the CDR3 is TGTGCCAGCAGCTTACAAGGGGTGGGTGAAGCTTTCTTT. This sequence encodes CASSLQGVGEAFF.

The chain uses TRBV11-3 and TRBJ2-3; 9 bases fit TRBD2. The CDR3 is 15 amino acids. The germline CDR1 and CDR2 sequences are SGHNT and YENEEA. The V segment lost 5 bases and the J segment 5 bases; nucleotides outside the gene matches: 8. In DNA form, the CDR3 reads TGTGCCAGCAGCCCCGCGGGAGGGGCCAGAGATACGCAGTATTTT. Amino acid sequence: CASSPAGGARDTQYF.

This CDR3 is CASSERRVYEQYF. The CDR3 bases are TGTGCCAGCAGTGAACGTCGGGTATACGAGCAGTACTTC. The rearrangement uses TRBV2 and TRBJ2-7; D unclear. V was clipped by 2 bases and J by 4 bases, with 9 bases between them. The CDR3 spans 13 residues. Germline CDR1 SNHLY, CDR2 FYNNEI. The full variable domain, completed using reference TRBV2 and TRBJ2-7, is EPEVTQTPSHQVTQMGQEVILRCVPISNHLYFYWYRQILGQKVEFLVSFYNNEISEKSEIFDDQFSVERPDGSNFTLKIRSTKLEDSAMYFCASSERRVYEQYFGPGTRLTVT.

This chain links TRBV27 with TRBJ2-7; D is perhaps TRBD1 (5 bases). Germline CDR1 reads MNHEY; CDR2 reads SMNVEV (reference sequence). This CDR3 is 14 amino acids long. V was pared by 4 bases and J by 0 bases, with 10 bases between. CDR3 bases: TGTGCCAGCAGTTCTCTGACAGTCTCCTACGAGCAGTACTTC. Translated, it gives CASSSLTVSYEQYF.

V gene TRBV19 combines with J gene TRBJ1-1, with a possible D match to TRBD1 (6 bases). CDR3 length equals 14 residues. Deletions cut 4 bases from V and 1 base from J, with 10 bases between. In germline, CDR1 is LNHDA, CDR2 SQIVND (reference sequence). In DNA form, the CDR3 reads TGTGCCAGTAGTAGTCGGGGGGCGAACACTGAAGCTTTCTTT. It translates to CASSSRGANTEAFF.

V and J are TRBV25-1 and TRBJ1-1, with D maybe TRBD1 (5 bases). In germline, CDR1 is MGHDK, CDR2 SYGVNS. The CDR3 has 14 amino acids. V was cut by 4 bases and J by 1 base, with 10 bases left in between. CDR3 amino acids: CASSGYRQNTEAFF. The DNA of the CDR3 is TGTGCCAGCAGTGGCTACAGGCAGAACACTGAAGCTTTCTTT. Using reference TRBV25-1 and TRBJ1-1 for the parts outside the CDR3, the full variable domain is EADIYQTPRYLVIGTGKKITLECSQTMGHDKMYWYQQDPGMELHLIHYSYGVNSTEKGDLSSESTVSRIRTEHFPLTLESARPSHTSQYLCASSGYRQNTEAFFGQGTRLTVV.

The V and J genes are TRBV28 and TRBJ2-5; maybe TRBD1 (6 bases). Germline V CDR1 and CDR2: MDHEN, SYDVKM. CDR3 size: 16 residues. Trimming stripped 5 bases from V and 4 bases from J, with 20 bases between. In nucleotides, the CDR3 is TGTGCCAGCAGTCTCCCTTCCGGGACACCCGCAGAGACCCAGTACTTC. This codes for CASSLPSGTPAETQYF.

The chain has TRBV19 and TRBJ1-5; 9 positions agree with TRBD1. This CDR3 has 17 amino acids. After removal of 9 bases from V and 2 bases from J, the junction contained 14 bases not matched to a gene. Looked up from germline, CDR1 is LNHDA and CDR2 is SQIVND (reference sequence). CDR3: CASYGQGRPPGNQPQHF. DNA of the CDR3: TGTGCCAGCTATGGACAGGGGAGGCCTCCTGGCAATCAGCCCCAGCATTTT.

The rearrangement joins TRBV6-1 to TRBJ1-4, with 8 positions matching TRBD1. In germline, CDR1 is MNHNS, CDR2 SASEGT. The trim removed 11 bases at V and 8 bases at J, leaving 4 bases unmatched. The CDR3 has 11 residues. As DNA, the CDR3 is TGTGCCCAAGGACAGGGCGAAAAACTGTTTTTT. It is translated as CAQGQGEKLFF.

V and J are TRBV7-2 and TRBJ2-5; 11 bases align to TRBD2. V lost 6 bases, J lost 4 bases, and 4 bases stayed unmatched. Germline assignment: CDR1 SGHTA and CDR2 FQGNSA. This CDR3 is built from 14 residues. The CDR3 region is CASSLLAGVETQYF. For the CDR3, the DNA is TGTGCCAGCAGTCTACTAGCGGGAGTAGAGACCCAGTACTTC.

Here the CDR3 reads CASSPHVAYEQYF. The CDR3 coding sequence is TGTGCCAGCAGCCCCCACGTCGCGTACGAGCAGTACTTC. The V call is TRBV7-6, the J call TRBJ2-7; D is unresolved. V lost 5 bases, J lost 4 bases, and 12 bases lay in between. The CDR3 covers 13 residues. Germline CDR1 reads SGHVS; CDR2 reads FNYEAQ.

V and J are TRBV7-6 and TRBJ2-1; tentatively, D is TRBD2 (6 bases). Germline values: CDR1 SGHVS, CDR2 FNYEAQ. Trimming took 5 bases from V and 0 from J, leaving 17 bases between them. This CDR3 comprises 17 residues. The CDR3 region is CASSQKILAGSYNEQFF. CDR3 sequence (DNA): TGTGCCAGCAGCCAGAAGATACTAGCAGGCTCCTACAATGAGCAGTTCTTC.